This T cell receptor (beta chain) is from a study of response to subunit inactivated influenza vaccine (dated by TCRdb to 2016 to 2018). Looking at the study overall: To follow how T cells responded to a trivalent subunit inactivated influenza vaccine, the researchers relied on deep quantitative profiling of the T cell receptor repertoire. Overall study outcomes, separate from this receptor: According to the authors, only a limited number of new T cells may be recruited by each seasonal influenza vaccination.

Notes on this clonotype: Its antigen remains unidentified. There are no base qualities to consult, and no much larger clone falls within one base.

The library relied on RT-PCR. Sequencing was carried out with an Illumina HiSeq 2500. The raw public reads went through TCRdb reprocessing: fastp at Q25, MiXCR clone calling, in-frame beta chains kept. Rows are unified per CDR3 protein, each entry keeping the most common DNA and genes. Within this sample are 300,000 to 350,000 distinct CDR3 sequences, with just over 20% of them counted one time only. The ten largest clones represent 10% to 13% of the sample. The input for sequencing was PBMCs from blood, taken 21 months after vaccination. The clonotype was recovered from a man aged 50-75 years who received an inactivated influenza vaccine. Donor details come from another sample of the same person, matched by shared clones.

The DNA sequence is as follows: TGTGCCAGCAGCGCACAGGGAAGGGGAAACACCATATATTTT. This yields the protein CASSAQGRGNTIYF. This sequence uses TRBV12-3 or TRBV12-4 and TRBJ1-3; the D gene is perhaps TRBD1, from 6 matching bases. The trim is 6 bases for V and 4 bases for J, with a gap of 13 bases between the germline ends. The CDR3 starts with the cysteine, ends with the phenylalanine, and has 14 residues. The read is trimmed to its CDR3 DNA, 42 bases read in frame from base 1.